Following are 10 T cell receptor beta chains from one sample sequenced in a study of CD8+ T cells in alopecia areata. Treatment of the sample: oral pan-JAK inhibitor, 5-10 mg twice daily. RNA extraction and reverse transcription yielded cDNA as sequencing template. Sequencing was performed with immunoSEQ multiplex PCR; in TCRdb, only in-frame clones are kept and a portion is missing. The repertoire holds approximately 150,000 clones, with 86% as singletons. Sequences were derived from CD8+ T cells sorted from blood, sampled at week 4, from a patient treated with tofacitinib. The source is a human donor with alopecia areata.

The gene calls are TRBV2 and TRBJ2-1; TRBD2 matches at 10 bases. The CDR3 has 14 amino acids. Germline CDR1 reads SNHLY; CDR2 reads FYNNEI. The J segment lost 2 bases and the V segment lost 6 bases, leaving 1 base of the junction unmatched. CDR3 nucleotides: TGTGCCAGCAGAGCGGGGGGGGCCTACAATGAGCAGTTCTTC. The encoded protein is CASRAGGAYNEQFF.

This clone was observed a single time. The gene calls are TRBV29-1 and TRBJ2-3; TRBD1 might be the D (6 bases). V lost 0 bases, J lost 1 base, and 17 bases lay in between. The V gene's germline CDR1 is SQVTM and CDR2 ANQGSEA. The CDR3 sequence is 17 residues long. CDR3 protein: CSVEDLQGVEGTDTQYF. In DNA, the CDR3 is TGCAGCGTTGAAGATCTACAGGGAGTCGAGGGCACAGATACGCAGTATTTT.

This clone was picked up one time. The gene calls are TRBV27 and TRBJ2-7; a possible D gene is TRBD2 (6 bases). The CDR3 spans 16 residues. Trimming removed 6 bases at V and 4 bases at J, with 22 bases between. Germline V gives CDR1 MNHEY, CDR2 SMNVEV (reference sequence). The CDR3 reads CASRLKQDYSTYEQYF. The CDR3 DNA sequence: TGTGCCAGCAGACTGAAACAGGACTACTCTACGTACGAGCAGTACTTC.

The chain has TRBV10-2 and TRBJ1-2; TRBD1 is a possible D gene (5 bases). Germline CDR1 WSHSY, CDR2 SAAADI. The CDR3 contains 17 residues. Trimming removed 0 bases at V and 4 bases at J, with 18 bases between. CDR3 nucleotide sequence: TGCGCCAGCAGTGAGTCCTCGGACACGCGACTCTTCTATGGCTACACCTTC. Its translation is CASSESSDTRLFYGYTF.

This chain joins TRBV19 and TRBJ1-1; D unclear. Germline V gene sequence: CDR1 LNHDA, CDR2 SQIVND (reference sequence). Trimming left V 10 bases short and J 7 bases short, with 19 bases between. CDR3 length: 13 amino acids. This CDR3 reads CATLGSEGIEAFF. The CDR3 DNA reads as TGTGCCACCCTGGGCAGCGAGGGTATTGAAGCTTTCTTT.

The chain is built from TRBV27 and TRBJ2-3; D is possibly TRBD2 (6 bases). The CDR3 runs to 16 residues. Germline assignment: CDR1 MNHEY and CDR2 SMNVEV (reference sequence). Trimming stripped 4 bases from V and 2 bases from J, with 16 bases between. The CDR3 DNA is TGTGCCAGCAGTTCCCCTTTTGGGAGGTCCACAGATACGCAGTATTTT. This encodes CASSSPFGRSTDTQYF.

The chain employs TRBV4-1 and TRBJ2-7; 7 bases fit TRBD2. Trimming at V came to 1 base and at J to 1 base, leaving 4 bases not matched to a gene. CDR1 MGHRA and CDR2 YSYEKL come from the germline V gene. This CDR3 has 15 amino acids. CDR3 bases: TGCGCCAGCAGCCAAGTTCCTAGCGGTTCCTACGAGCAGTACTTC. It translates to CASSQVPSGSYEQYF.

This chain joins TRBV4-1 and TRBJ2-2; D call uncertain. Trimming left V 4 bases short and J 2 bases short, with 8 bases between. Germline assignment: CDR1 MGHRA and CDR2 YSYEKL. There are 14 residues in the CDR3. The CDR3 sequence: CASSPSENTGELFF. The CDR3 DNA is TGCGCCAGCAGCCCTTCAGAAAACACCGGGGAGCTGTTTTTT.

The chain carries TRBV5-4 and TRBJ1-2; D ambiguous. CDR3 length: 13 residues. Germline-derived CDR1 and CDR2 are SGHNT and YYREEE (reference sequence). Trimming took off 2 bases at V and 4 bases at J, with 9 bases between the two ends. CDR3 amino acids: CASSFVRTYGYTF. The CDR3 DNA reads TGTGCCAGCAGCTTCGTAAGGACCTATGGCTACACCTTC.

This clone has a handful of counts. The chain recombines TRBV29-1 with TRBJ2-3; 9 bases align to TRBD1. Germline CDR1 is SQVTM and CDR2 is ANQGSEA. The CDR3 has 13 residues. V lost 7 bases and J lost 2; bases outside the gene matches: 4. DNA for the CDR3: TGCAGCGGCCGGACAGGGGTCACAGATACGCAGTATTTT. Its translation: CSGRTGVTDTQYF.